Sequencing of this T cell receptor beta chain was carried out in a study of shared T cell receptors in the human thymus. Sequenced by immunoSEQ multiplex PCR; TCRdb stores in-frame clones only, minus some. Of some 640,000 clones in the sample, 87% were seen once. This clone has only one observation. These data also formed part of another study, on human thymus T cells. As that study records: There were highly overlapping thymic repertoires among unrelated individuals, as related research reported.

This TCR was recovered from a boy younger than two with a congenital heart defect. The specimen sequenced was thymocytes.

The CDR3 nucleotides read TGTGCCAGCAGCTTGGCGGGAGTTAACACTGAAGCTTTCTTT. Translated: CASSLAGVNTEAFF. V and J are TRBV11-2 and TRBJ1-1, with unresolved D. The CDR3 totals 14 residues. Per the germline V gene, CDR1 is SGHAT and CDR2 is FQNNGV. V shed 3 bases and J shed 2 bases, with 10 bases lying between them.